A few counts support the clone carrying this T cell receptor (beta chain). Its target is not known. TCRdb re-derived calls from the RT-PCR reads in MiXCR, one entry per CDR3 protein. The sample lists about 500,000 distinct CDR3 sequences, more than 15% occurring once. Trimming removed 0 bases at V and 0 bases at J, with 15 bases between. Germline V gene lookup returns CDR1 DFQATT and CDR2 SNEGSKA (reference sequence). CDR3 length equals 16 residues. This entry belongs to a study of response to subunit inactivated influenza vaccine. Regarding the study as a whole: Each seasonal influenza vaccination recruits few new T cells, the authors suggested.

This clonotype was obtained from a man aged 50 to 69 who received an inactivated influenza vaccine. Sample: CD4+ T cells sorted from PBMCs, taken around 25 months after vaccination. The rearrangement joins TRBV20-1 to TRBJ2-7; TRBD2 might be the D (7 bases). The CDR3 region is CSARDGGRGASYEQYF. The CDR3 DNA sequence: TGCAGTGCTAGAGACGGGGGGCGGGGAGCCTCCTACGAGCAGTACTTC.